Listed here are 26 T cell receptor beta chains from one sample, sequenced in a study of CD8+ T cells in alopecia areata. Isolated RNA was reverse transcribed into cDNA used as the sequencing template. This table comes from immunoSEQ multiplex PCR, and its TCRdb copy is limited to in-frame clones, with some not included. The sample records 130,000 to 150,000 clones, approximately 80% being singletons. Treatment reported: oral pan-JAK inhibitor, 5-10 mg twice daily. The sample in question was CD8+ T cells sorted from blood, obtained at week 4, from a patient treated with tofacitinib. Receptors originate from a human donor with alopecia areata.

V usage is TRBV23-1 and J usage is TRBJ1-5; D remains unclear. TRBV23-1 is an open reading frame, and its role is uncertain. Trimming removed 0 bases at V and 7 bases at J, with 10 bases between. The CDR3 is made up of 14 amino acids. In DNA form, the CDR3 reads TGCGCCAGCAGTCAATCGTGGGGTTGCCAGCCCCAGCATTTT. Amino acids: CASSQSWGCQPQHF.

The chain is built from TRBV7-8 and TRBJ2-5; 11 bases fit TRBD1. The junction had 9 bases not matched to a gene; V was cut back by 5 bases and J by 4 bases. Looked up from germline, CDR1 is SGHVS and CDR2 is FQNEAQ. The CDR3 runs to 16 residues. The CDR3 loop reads CASSLGTGQGAETQYF. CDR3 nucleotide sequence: TGTGCCAGCAGCCTAGGTACCGGACAGGGGGCAGAGACCCAGTACTTC. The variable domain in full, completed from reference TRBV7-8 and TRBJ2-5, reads GAGVSQSPRYKVAKRGQDVALRCDPISGHVSLFWYQQALGQGPEFLTYFQNEAQLDKSGLPSDRFFAERPEGSVSTLKIQRTQQEDSAVYLCASSLGTGQGAETQYFGPGTRLLVL.

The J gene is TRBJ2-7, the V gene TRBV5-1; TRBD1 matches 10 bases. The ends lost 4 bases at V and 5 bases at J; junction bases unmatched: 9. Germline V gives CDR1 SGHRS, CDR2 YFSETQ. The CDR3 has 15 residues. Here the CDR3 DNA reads TGCGCCAGCAGCAGGGGACAGGGGTCCGGGGACGAGCAGTACTTC. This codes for CASSRGQGSGDEQYF.

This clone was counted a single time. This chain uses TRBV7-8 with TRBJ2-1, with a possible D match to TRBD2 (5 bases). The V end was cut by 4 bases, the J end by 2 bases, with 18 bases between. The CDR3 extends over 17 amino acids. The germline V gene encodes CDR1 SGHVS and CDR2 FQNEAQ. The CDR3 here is CASSSPPREFPYNEQFF. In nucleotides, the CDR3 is TGTGCCAGCAGCTCACCTCCGAGGGAATTCCCCTACAATGAGCAGTTCTTC.

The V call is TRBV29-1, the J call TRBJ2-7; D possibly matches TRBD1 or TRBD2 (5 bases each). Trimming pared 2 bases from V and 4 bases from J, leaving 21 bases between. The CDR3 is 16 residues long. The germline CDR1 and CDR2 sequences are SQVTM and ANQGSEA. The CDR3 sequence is CSVESAGREPPYEQYF. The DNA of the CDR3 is TGCAGCGTTGAATCGGCGGGCAGGGAACCCCCTTACGAGCAGTACTTC.

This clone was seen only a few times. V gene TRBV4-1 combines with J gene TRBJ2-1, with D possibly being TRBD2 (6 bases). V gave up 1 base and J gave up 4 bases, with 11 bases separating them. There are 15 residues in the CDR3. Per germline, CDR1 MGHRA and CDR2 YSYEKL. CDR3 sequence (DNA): TGCGCCAGCAGCCAAGGGTTGGCGGGGTACAATGAGCAGTTCTTC. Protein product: CASSQGLAGYNEQFF.

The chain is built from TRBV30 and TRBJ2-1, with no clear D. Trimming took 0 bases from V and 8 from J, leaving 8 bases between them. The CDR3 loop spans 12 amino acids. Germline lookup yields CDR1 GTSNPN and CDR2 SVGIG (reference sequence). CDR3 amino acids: CAWSVRWDEQFF. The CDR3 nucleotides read TGTGCCTGGAGTGTAAGATGGGATGAGCAGTTCTTC.

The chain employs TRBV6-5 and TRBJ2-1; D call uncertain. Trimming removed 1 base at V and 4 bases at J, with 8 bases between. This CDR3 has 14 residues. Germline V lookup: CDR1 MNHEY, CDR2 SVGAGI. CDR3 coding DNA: TGTGCCAGCAGTTACTGGGTCGGTTACAATGAGCAGTTCTTC. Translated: CASSYWVGYNEQFF.

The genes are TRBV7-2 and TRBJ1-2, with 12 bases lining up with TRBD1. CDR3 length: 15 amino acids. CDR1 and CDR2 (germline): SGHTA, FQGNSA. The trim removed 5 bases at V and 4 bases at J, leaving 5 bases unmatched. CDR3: CASSNPGQGAYGYTF. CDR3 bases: TGTGCCAGCAGCAATCCGGGACAGGGGGCCTATGGCTACACCTTC.

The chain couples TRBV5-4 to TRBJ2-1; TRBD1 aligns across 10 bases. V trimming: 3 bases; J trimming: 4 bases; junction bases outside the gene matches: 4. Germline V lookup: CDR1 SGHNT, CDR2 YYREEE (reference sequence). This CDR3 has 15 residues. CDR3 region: CASSYRDRGYNEQFF. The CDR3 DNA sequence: TGTGCCAGCAGCTACCGGGACAGGGGATACAATGAGCAGTTCTTC. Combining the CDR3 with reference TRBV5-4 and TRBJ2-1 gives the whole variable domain ETGVTQSPTHLIKTRGQQVTLRCSSQSGHNTVSWYQQALGQGPQFIFQYYREEENGRGNFPPRFSGLQFPNYSSELNVNALELDDSALYLCASSYRDRGYNEQFFGPGTRLTVL.

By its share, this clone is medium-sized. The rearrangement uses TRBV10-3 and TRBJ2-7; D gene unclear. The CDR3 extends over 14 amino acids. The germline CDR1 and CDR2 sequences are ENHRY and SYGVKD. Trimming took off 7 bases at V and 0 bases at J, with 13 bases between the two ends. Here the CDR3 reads CAINRAETSYEQYF. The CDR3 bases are TGTGCCATCAACCGGGCAGAAACCTCCTACGAGCAGTACTTC.

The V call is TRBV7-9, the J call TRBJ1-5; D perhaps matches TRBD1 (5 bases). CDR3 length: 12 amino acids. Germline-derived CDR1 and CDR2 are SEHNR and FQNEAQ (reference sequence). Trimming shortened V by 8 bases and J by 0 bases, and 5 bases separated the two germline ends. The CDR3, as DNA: TGTGCCAGCCAGGGTAGCAATCAGCCCCAGCATTTT. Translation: CASQGSNQPQHF.

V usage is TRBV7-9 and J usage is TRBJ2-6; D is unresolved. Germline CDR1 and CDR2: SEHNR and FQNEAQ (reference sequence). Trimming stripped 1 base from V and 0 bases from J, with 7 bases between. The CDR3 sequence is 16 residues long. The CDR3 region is CASSLEEASGANVLTF. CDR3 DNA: TGTGCCAGCAGCTTAGAAGAGGCCTCTGGGGCCAACGTCCTGACTTTC.

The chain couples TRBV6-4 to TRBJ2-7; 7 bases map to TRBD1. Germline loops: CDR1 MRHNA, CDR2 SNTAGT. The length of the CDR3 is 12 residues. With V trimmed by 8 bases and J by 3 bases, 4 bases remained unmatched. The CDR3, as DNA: TGTGCCAGCCGCCGGGACAGCTACGAGCAGTACTTC. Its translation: CASRRDSYEQYF.

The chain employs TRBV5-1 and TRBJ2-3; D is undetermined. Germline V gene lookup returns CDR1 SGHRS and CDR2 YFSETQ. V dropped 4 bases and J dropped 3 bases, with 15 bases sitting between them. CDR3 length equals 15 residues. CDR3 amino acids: CASSLRRPETDTQYF. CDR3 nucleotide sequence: TGCGCCAGCAGCCTCCGACGCCCCGAGACAGATACGCAGTATTTT.

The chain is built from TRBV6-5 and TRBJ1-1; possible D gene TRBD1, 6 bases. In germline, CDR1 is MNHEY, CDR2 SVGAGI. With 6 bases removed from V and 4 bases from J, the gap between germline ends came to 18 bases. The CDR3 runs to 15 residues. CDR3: CASSITFGTSTEAFF. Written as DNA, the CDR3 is TGTGCCAGCAGCATAACCTTCGGGACAAGCACTGAAGCTTTCTTT.

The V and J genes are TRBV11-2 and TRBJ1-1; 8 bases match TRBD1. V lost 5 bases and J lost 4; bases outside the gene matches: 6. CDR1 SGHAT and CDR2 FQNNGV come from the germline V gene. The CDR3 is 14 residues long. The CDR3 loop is CASSVGQGITEAFF. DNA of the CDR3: TGTGCCAGCAGCGTCGGACAGGGAATCACTGAAGCTTTCTTT.

In DNA form, the CDR3 reads TGCGCCAGCAGTCGTGCCAAATTTGTCGATACGCAGTATTTT. Residues: CASSRAKFVDTQYF. The V and J genes are TRBV4-1 and TRBJ2-3; unclear D gene. The V end lost 6 bases, the J end lost 6 bases, and 16 bases lay between the germline ends. The CDR3 totals 14 residues. The V gene's germline CDR1 is MGHRA and CDR2 YSYEKL.

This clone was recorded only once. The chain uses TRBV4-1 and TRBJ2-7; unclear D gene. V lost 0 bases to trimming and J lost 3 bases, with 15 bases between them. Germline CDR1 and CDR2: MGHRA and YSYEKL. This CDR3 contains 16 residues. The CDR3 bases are TGCGCCAGCAGCCAAGAATGGGGAAAAGTTAACTACGAGCAGTACTTC. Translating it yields CASSQEWGKVNYEQYF.

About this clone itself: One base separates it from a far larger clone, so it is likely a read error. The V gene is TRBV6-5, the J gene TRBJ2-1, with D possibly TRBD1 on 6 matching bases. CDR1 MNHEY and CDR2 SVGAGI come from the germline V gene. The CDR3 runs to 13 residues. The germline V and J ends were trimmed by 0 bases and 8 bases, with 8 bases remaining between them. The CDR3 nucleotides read TGTGCCAGCAGTTACTCGGGGGCTTATGAGCAGTTCTTC. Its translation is CASSYSGAYEQFF.

CDR3 amino acids: CASSPPPSGGQNTQYF. CDR3 coding DNA: TGTGCCAGCTCACCACCCCCTAGCGGGGGACAAAATACGCAGTATTTT. J is TRBJ2-3 and V is TRBV18; 10 nucleotides line up with TRBD2. The CDR3 is 16 residues long. The germline V gene encodes CDR1 KGHSH and CDR2 LQKENI. J gave up 7 bases and V 0 bases, and 7 bases lay outside the gene matches.

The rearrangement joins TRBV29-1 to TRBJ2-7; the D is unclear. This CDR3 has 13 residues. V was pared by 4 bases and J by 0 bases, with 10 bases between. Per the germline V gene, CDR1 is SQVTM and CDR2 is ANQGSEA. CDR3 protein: CSVVRSASYEQYF. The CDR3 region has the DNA TGCAGCGTTGTCAGGTCCGCCTCCTACGAGCAGTACTTC.

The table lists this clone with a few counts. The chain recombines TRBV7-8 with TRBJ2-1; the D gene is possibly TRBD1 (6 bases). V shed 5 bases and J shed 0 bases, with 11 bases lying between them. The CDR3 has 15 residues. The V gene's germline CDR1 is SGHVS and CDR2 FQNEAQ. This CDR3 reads CASSLQGSSYNEQFF. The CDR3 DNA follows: TGTGCCAGCAGCCTACAGGGTTCCTCCTACAATGAGCAGTTCTTC.

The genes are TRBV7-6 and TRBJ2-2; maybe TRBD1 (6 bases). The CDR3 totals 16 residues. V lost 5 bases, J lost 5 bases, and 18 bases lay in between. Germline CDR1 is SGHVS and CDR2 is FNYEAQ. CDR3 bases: TGTGCCAGCAGCCCTGTGACAGGTCCGGGGACCGGGGAGCTGTTTTTT. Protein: CASSPVTGPGTGELFF.

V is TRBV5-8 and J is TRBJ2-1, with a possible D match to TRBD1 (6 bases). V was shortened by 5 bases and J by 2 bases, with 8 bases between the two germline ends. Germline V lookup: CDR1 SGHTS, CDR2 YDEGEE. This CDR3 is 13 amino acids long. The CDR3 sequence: CASRRQAYNEQFF. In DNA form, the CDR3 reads TGTGCCAGCAGACGACAGGCCTACAATGAGCAGTTCTTC.

The DNA of the CDR3 is TGTGCCAGCAGCTTAGAATGGGGAGATCCAGACACCTTC. This gives the protein CASSLEWGDPDTF. V and J are TRBV7-9 and TRBJ1-2; D gene ambiguous. This CDR3 has 13 amino acids. Per the germline V gene, CDR1 is SEHNR and CDR2 is FQNEAQ (reference sequence). The ends were cut back, 1 base at V and 12 bases at J, with 15 bases in the middle.